The 11 T cell receptor beta chains listed next were all sequenced from one sample in a study of blood T cell repertoires in COVID-19. The assay was immunoSEQ multiplex PCR, and TCRdb's table has in-frame clones only and misses some. The sample includes roughly 220,000 clones, 65% to 90% seen only once; the top ten take 1.2% to 1.5%. The sequencing sample was made of peripheral blood. All receptors derive from a middle-aged woman who had recovered from COVID-19.

The chain uses TRBV10-3 and TRBJ1-6; TRBD1 might be the D (6 bases). Per germline, CDR1 ENHRY and CDR2 SYGVKD. CDR3 length equals 15 residues. Trimming took 10 bases from V and 6 from J, leaving 19 bases between them. CDR3 residues: CATSIGRGPNSPLHF. CDR3 DNA: TGTGCCACCTCTATAGGCAGGGGCCCTAATTCACCCCTCCACTTT.

The chain uses TRBV7-2 and TRBJ2-1; 9 nucleotides align to TRBD2. Germline V gives CDR1 SGHTA, CDR2 FQGNSA. This CDR3 spans 15 amino acids. The V gene end was trimmed by 4 bases and the J gene end by 6 bases; junction bases not matched to a gene: 7. The CDR3 DNA reads TGTGCCAGCAGCTCTAAGCGGGGGGCGATCAATGAGCAGTTCTTC. Amino acids: CASSSKRGAINEQFF.

This chain joins TRBV28 and TRBJ2-6, with 8 bases fitting TRBD2. Looked up from germline, CDR1 is MDHEN and CDR2 is SYDVKM. CDR3 length: 15 amino acids. The V segment lost 9 bases and the J segment 0 bases; nucleotides outside the gene matches: 4. The CDR3 reads CASKSGGSGANVLTF. CDR3 nucleotide sequence: TGTGCCAGTAAAAGCGGGGGCTCTGGGGCCAACGTCCTGACTTTC.

The rearrangement joins TRBV6-2 or TRBV6-3 to TRBJ1-1; 8 nucleotides align to TRBD1. The germline V gene has CDR1 MNHEY and CDR2 SVGEGT. The J segment lost 4 bases and the V segment lost 0 bases, leaving 13 bases of the junction unmatched. The length of the CDR3 is 18 residues. CDR3 in DNA: TGTGCCAGCAGTTACTCCGGGGCCCGGCCAGGGGGCTTCACTGAAGCTTTCTTT. Translating it yields CASSYSGARPGGFTEAFF.

This clone turned up a few times. CDR3 sequence: CASRVYNQPQHF. The CDR3 region has the DNA TGTGCCAGCCGGGTCTACAATCAGCCCCAGCATTTT. The chain is built from TRBV2 and TRBJ1-5; D is unclear. Germline V gene sequence: CDR1 SNHLY, CDR2 FYNNEI. Trimming cost V 8 bases and J 3 bases, with 8 bases left between them. This CDR3 is built from 12 residues.

CDR3: CASNQGLSSSYNEQFF. The CDR3, as DNA: TGTGCCAGCAACCAGGGGTTGTCTTCCTCCTACAATGAGCAGTTCTTC. V is TRBV7-2 and J is TRBJ2-1; D may be TRBD1 (6 bases). V lost 7 bases, J lost 0 bases, and 16 bases lay in between. The CDR3 extends over 16 amino acids. The germline CDR1 and CDR2 sequences are SGHTA and FQGNSA.

V is TRBV5-1 and J is TRBJ1-2, with 9 bases fitting TRBD1. The V gene end was trimmed by 3 bases and the J gene end by 7 bases; junction bases not matched to a gene: 4. CDR1 SGHRS and CDR2 YFSETQ come from the germline V gene. This CDR3 is 13 amino acids long. The CDR3, as DNA: TGCGCCAGCAGCTCCGGGACAGGGAGTGGCTACACCTTC. Amino acids: CASSSGTGSGYTF. Supplemented by reference TRBV5-1 and TRBJ1-2, the full variable domain reads KAGVTQTPRYLIKTRGQQVTLSCSPISGHRSVSWYQQTPGQGLQFLFEYFSETQRNKGNFPGRFSGRQFSNSRSEMNVSTLELGDSALYLCASSSGTGSGYTFGSGTRLTVV.

This sequence joins TRBV7-3 and TRBJ2-5; 7 nucleotides line up with TRBD1. Germline lookup yields CDR1 SGHTA and CDR2 FQGTGA. This CDR3 contains 13 residues. With 5 bases clipped from V and 4 bases from J, the junction kept 4 bases outside the gene matches. As DNA, the CDR3 is TGTGCCAGCAGCGTGGGACAGAGAGAGACCCAGTACTTC. It is translated as CASSVGQRETQYF.

V is TRBV7-2 and J is TRBJ1-5; TRBD1 matches 10 bases. Germline values: CDR1 SGHTA, CDR2 FQGNSA. Losses at the gene ends were 5 bases for V and 5 bases for J; bases not matched to a gene: 3. The CDR3 extends over 14 amino acids. The CDR3 loop is CASSQTGGYQPQHF. Written as DNA, the CDR3 is TGTGCCAGCAGCCAGACAGGGGGCTATCAGCCCCAGCATTTT.

The DNA of the CDR3 is TGTGCCAGTAAGAGGGACAGGGGGCTCTATGGCTACACCTTC. It is translated as CASKRDRGLYGYTF. The chain is built from TRBV19 and TRBJ1-2; 12 bases are shared with TRBD1. CDR3 length: 14 residues. Germline CDR1 is LNHDA and CDR2 is SQIVND (reference sequence). Trimming at V came to 7 bases and at J to 4 bases, leaving 4 bases not matched to a gene.

The genes are TRBV3-1 (or the pseudogene TRBV3-2) and TRBJ2-7; weak D call: TRBD2 (7 bases). Germline V gene data show CDR1 as LGHDT and CDR2 as YNNKEL (reference sequence). The CDR3 has 13 residues. The germline V and J ends were trimmed by 4 bases and 7 bases, with 14 bases remaining between them. As DNA, the CDR3 is TGTGCCAGCAGCCGGGGGGGGCGGCAAGAGCAGTACTTC. It is translated as CASSRGGRQEQYF.